This TCR beta chain is from a study of cytomegalovirus exposure and HLA in healthy donors. This CDR3 spans 16 amino acids. Trimming removed 8 bases from V and 6 bases from J; junction bases left unmatched: 15. The V gene's germline CDR1 is SNHLY and CDR2 FYNNEI. Comment on this clone: What it binds is unknown.

Overall study results and limits: A few chains linked to CMV were shown in vitro to be specific for CMV antigens.

This table comes from immunoSEQ multiplex PCR, and its TCRdb copy is limited to in-frame clones, with some not included. Found here are 150,000 to 200,000 clones, 81% of them singletons; the top ten hold roughly 1.2%. This rearrangement joins TRBV2 to TRBJ2-1, with 8 positions matching TRBD2. Sequencing was performed on PBMCs. The receptor comes from a woman under 40 in good health and CMV-seronegative. CDR3 nucleotide sequence: TGTGCCAGCCGCATCACCGGACTAGCCAGGAGCAATGAGCAGTTCTTC. It yields the protein CASRITGLARSNEQFF.